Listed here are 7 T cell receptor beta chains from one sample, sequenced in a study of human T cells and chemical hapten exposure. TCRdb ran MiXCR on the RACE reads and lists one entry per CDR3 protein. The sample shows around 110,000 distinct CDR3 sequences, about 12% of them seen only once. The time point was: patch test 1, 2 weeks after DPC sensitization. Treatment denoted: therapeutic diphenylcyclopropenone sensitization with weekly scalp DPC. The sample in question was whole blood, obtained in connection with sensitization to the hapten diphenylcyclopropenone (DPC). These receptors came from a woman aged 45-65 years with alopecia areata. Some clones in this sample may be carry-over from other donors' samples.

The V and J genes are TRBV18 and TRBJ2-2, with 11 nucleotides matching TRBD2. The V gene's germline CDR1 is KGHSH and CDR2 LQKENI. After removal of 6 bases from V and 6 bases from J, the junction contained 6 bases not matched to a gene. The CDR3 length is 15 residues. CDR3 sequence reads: CASSPTSGIPGELFF. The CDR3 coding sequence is TGTGCCAGCTCGCCGACTAGCGGGATTCCCGGGGAGCTGTTTTTT.

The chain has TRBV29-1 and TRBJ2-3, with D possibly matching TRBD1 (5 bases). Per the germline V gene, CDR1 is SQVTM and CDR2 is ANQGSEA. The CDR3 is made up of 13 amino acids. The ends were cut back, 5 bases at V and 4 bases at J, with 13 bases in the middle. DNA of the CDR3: TGCAGCGTTCAAGCAGGGTTTGCAGATACGCAGTATTTT. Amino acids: CSVQAGFADTQYF.

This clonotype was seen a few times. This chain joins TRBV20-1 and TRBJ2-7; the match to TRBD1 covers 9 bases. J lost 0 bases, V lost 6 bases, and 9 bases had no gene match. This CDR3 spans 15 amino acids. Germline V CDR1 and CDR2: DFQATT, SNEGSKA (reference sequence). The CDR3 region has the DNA TGCAGTGCCTTAGACAGGGGGATTTTCTCCTACGAGCAGTACTTC. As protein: CSALDRGIFSYEQYF.

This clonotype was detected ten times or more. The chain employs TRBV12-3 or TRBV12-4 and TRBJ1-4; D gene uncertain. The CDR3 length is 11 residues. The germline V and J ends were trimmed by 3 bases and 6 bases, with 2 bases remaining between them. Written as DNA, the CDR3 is TGTGCCAGCAGTTTTCATGAAAAACTGTTTTTT. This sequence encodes CASSFHEKLFF.

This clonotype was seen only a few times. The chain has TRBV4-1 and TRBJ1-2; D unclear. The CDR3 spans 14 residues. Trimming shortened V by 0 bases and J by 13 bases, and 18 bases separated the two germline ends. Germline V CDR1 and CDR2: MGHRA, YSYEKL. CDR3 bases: TGCGCCAGCAGCCAAGACACGAGGTCTCCATCGGTCACCTTC. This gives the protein CASSQDTRSPSVTF.

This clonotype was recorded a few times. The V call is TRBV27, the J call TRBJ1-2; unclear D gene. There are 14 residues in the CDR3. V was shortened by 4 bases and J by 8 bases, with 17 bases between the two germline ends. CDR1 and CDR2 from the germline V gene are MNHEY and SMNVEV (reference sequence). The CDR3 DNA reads TGTGCCAGCAGTTCCAACGTGGAGGCCGGAGGCTACACCTTC. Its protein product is CASSSNVEAGGYTF.

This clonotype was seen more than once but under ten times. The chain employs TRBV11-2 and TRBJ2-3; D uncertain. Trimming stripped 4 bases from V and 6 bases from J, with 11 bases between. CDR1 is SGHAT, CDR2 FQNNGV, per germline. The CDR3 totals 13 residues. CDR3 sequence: CASSSAVGDTQYF. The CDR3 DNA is TGTGCCAGCAGCTCAGCCGTGGGGGATACGCAGTATTTT.